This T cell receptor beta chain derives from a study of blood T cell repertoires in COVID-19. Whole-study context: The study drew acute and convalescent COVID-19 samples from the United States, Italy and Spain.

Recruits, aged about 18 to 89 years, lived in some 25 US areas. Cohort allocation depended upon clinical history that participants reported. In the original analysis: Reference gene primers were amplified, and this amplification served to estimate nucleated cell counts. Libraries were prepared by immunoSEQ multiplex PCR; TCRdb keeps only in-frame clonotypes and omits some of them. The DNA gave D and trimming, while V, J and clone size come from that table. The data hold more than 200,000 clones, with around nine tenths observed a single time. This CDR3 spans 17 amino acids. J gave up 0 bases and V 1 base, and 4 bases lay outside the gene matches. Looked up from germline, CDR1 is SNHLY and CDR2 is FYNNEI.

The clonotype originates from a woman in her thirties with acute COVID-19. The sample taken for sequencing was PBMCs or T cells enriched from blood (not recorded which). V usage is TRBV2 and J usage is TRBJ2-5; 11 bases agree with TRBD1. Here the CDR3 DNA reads TGTGCCAGCAGTGAAGTGCGGACAGGGGGCTACCAAGAGACCCAGTACTTC. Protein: CASSEVRTGGYQETQYF.